The TCR beta chain described here comes from a study of blood T cells in healthy people across ages. This clonotype turned up a few times. Germline CDR1 is SGHRS and CDR2 is YFSETQ. The CDR3 totals 15 residues. Trimming pared 1 base from V and 5 bases from J, leaving 13 bases between. Sample-barcoded 5' priming and a J-beta primer mix drove a second PCR of roughly 6 to 12 cycles. TCRdb called the 5' RACE reads again in MiXCR, with one record for every CDR3 protein. The profile shows 800,000 to 900,000 distinct CDR3 sequences, approximately 67% of them singletons. The gene calls are TRBV5-1 and TRBJ1-5; unclear D gene. Material for sequencing was blood. The clonotype originates from a man aged 25-45 years in good health. CDR3: CASSLYGTRDQPQHF. The CDR3 bases are TGCGCCAGCAGCTTGTATGGCACCCGAGATCAGCCCCAGCATTTT. Variable domain in full (rest from reference TRBV5-1 and TRBJ1-5): KAGVTQTPRYLIKTRGQQVTLSCSPISGHRSVSWYQQTPGQGLQFLFEYFSETQRNKGNFPGRFSGRQFSNSRSEMNVSTLELGDSALYLCASSLYGTRDQPQHFGDGTRLSIL.